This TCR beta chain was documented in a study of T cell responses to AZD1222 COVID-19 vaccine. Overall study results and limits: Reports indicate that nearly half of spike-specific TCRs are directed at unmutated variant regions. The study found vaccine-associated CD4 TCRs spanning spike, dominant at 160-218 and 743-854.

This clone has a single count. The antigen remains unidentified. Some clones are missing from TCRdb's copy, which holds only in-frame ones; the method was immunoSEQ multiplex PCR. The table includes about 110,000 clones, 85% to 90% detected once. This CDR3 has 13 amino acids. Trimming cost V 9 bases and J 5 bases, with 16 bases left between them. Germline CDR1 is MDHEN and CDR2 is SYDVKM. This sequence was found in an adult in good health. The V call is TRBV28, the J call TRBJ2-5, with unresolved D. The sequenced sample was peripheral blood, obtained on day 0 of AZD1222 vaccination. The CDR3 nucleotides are TGTGCCAGTGGTGTGGTGGCTTTGGAGACCCAGTACTTC. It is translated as CASGVVALETQYF.